This TCR beta chain emerged from a study of blood T cell repertoires in COVID-19. Study as a whole: Samples taken during acute and convalescent COVID-19 were collected in the United States, Italy and Spain. Sample material is recorded as cDNA or gDNA derived from T cells, B-cell-depleted T cells, or PBMCs.

In germline, CDR1 is MGHDK, CDR2 SYGVNS. CDR3 size: 12 residues. Original processing methods: Reference gene primer amplification yielded estimated nucleated cell counts. Some clones are missing from TCRdb's copy, which holds only in-frame ones; the method was immunoSEQ multiplex PCR. The V and J calls and clone size are taken from that table; D and trimming were inferred from the DNA. The profile shows about 260,000 clones, about 80% of them singletons. As to this clone: The junction does not match germline at one end; this may be a read error.

The receptor was isolated from a woman in her forties or fifties who had recovered from COVID-19. Specimen: peripheral blood. The chain employs TRBV25-1 and TRBJ1-5; D is possibly TRBD1 (6 bases). In DNA form, the CDR3 reads TGTGCCAGCAGTGAGGGGGCCAGGGGATCCCCATTT. It yields the protein CASSEGARGSPF.